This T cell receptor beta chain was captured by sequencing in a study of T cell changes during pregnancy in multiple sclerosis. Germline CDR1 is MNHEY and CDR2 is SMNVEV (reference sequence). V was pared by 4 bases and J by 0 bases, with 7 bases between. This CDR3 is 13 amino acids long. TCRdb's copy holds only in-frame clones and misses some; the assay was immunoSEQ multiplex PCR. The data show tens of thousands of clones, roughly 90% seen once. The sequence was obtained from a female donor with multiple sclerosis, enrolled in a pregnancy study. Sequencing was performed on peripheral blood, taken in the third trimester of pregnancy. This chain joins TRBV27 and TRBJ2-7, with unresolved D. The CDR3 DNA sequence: TGTGCCAGCAGTTCCGGTCACTCCTACGAGCAGTACTTC. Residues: CASSSGHSYEQYF.